This T cell receptor beta chain was sequenced for a study of T cells in Graves' hyperthyroidism and ophthalmopathy. Patients between 18 and 65 years old had hyperthyroidism, newly diagnosed and lasting under 2 months. On the basis of clinical symptoms, serum thyroxine and TRAb, thyroid ultrasound and orbital computed tomography, diagnoses were made. V shed 1 base and J 1 base; nucleotides not matched to a gene: 12. The germline gives CDR1 SGHDN, CDR2 FVKESK. The CDR3 spans 19 residues. This clonotype showed up just a few times. Its target is not known. Authors of the study amplified TCR beta CDR3 regions from RNA transcripts. During a first-round RT-PCR of the TCR CDR3, the HTBI primer set was used. MiXCR was run by TCRdb on the multiplex PCR reads, yielding one entry per CDR3 protein. The profile shows around 420,000 distinct CDR3 sequences, approximately 14% of them singletons. Broader study findings: Ophthalmopathy could be told apart from stable hyperthyroidism with a 13 V-J model. Researchers found most expanded thyroid clonotypes above 0.001 in blood as well.

This receptor was identified in a young woman with Graves' hyperthyroidism. Sequencing was done on a sample of blood. The chain uses TRBV14 and TRBJ2-2, with 7 bases identical to TRBD1. CDR3 sequence (DNA): TGTGCCAGCAGCCAAGGTCGAAGGACCGGGACAGTGAACACCGGGGAGCTGTTTTTT. Protein: CASSQGRRTGTVNTGELFF.